This record concerns one T cell receptor beta chain sequence. This entry comes from a study of blood T cell repertoires in COVID-19. Across the study: T cells, B-cell-depleted T cells, or PBMCs provided the cDNA or gDNA that served as material.

This CDR3 is built from 14 residues. Trimming took off 0 bases at V and 1 base at J, with 6 bases between the two ends. Germline V CDR1 and CDR2: LGHDT, YNNKEL (reference sequence). Assay: immunoSEQ multiplex PCR; the TCRdb copy retains only in-frame clones and omits some. The sample holds 250,000 or so clones; approximately 80% are singletons and the top ten take 4.7%. Sequencing used peripheral blood. This receptor was identified in a woman between 70 and 85 years old with acute or convalescent COVID-19. This sequence joins TRBV3-1 (or the pseudogene TRBV3-2) and TRBJ1-1; D not certain. This CDR3 reads CASSQDLPNTEAFF. DNA for the CDR3: TGTGCCAGCAGCCAAGACCTTCCGAACACTGAAGCTTTCTTT.